This entry features one T cell receptor (beta chain) sequence. The sample comes from a study of cytomegalovirus exposure and HLA in healthy donors. Here immunoSEQ multiplex PCR was the method, and the copy in TCRdb shows in-frame clones only, minus some. This sample has 200,000 to 300,000 clones, with 85% to 90% found just once. Sequencing used PBMCs. The sequence was collected from a man between 18 and 29 years old in good health and CMV-seronegative.

CDR3 DNA: TGTGCCAGCAGTGACTACTTGACTAGCCGAATTCCAGAGACCCAGTACTTC. This sequence encodes CASSDYLTSRIPETQYF. This sequence joins TRBV2 and TRBJ2-5, with 7 bases aligning to TRBD2. CDR3 length: 17 amino acids. The V and J ends lost 3 bases and 4 bases, in that order; junction bases with no gene match: 14. Germline CDR1 SNHLY, CDR2 FYNNEI.